These 22 T cell receptor beta chains share one sample of origin, sequenced in a study of CD8+ T cells in alopecia areata. RNA was extracted and reverse transcribed into cDNA as the sequencing template. Here immunoSEQ multiplex PCR was the method, and the copy in TCRdb shows in-frame clones only, minus some. The sample has 100,000 to 150,000 clones, more than 40% seen once. The source material was CD8+ T cells sorted from blood, sampled at week 0. The receptors originated from a human donor with alopecia areata.

This clone was counted between two and nine times. V is TRBV19 and J is TRBJ1-5; D is perhaps TRBD1 (5 bases). V was trimmed by 7 bases and J by 4 bases, leaving 14 bases between them. CDR3 length equals 14 residues. Germline-derived CDR1 and CDR2 are LNHDA and SQIVND (reference sequence). The CDR3 reads CASKARDRNQPQHF. The CDR3 DNA sequence: TGTGCCAGTAAGGCCCGGGACCGAAATCAGCCCCAGCATTTT.

This clone has a single count. The chain recombines TRBV30 with TRBJ2-7, with D perhaps TRBD2 (8 bases). The CDR3 extends over 15 amino acids. The germline V gene has CDR1 GTSNPN and CDR2 SVGIG (reference sequence). V was cut by 4 bases and J by 3 bases, with 19 bases left in between. The CDR3 nucleotides read TGTGCCTGGACTCCAACGGGGGGGACAGACTACGAGCAGTACTTC. Encoded protein: CAWTPTGGTDYEQYF.

The V and J genes are TRBV6-5 and TRBJ1-2, with D hard to call. This CDR3 has 13 amino acids. The germline CDR1 and CDR2 sequences are MNHEY and SVGAGI. V lost 0 bases and J lost 8, with 10 bases in between. Written as DNA, the CDR3 is TGTGCCAGCAGTTACTCAGGGTGGAGCGGCTACACCTTC. It is translated as CASSYSGWSGYTF.

The chain links TRBV6-5 to TRBJ1-2; no reliable D call. The CDR3 extends over 14 amino acids. The V and J ends lost 2 bases and 5 bases respectively, with 12 bases between them. In germline, CDR1 is MNHEY, CDR2 SVGAGI. For the CDR3, the DNA is TGTGCCAGCAGTTACGGGAGCCCCGGGTATGGCTACACCTTC. It codes for CASSYGSPGYGYTF.

This clone was detected only a few times. This chain links TRBV29-1 with TRBJ2-1, with no clear D. The CDR3 loop spans 14 amino acids. CDR1 and CDR2 (germline): SQVTM, ANQGSEA. The V end lost 5 bases, the J end lost 1 base, and 12 bases lay between the germline ends. The CDR3 loop reads CSVNNELSYNEQFF. The DNA of the CDR3 is TGCAGCGTTAACAACGAACTGTCCTACAATGAGCAGTTCTTC.

The rearrangement uses TRBV30 and TRBJ2-1; D is unclear. The CDR3 extends over 11 amino acids. The ends were cut back, 1 base at V and 6 bases at J, with 4 bases in the middle. CDR1 is GTSNPN and CDR2 is SVGIG in the germline V gene (reference sequence). This chain's CDR3 is CAWSGTNEQFF. The CDR3 DNA is TGTGCCTGGAGTGGCACCAATGAGCAGTTCTTC.

The J gene is TRBJ1-6, the V gene TRBV5-6, with D uncertain. Deletions cut 4 bases from V and 10 bases from J, with 18 bases between. Germline values: CDR1 SGHDT, CDR2 YYEEEE. CDR3 length equals 15 residues. The CDR3 protein is CASSPSFEGGSPLHF. CDR3 nucleotide sequence: TGTGCCAGCAGCCCCTCGTTTGAGGGTGGATCACCCCTCCACTTT.

This clone was counted once. The chain combines TRBV5-6 with TRBJ2-1; D is possibly TRBD1 (6 bases). This CDR3 spans 15 amino acids. CDR1 is SGHDT and CDR2 is YYEEEE in the germline V gene. V was shortened by 4 bases and J by 7 bases, with 18 bases between the two germline ends. The CDR3 region is CASSAWVGTRNEQFF. The CDR3 DNA follows: TGTGCCAGCAGCGCCTGGGTGGGGACAAGGAATGAGCAGTTCTTC.

CDR3 sequence: CASSLLGDRGTQYF. DNA for the CDR3: TGTGCCAGCAGTTTATTGGGGGACCGAGGGACCCAGTACTTC. The gene calls are TRBV27 and TRBJ2-5; D might be TRBD1 or TRBD2, each matching 5 bases. CDR3 length: 14 amino acids. Between the trimmed V and J ends, which lost 1 base and 7 bases, there was a span of 13 bases. CDR1 is MNHEY and CDR2 is SMNVEV in the germline V gene (reference sequence).

The V call is TRBV5-4, the J call TRBJ2-5; D gene ambiguous. The CDR3 has 13 residues. The germline gives CDR1 SGHNT, CDR2 YYREEE (reference sequence). V dropped 2 bases and J dropped 1 base, with 6 bases sitting between them. CDR3 nucleotide sequence: TGTGCCAGCAGCTTCGACCTCCAAGAGACCCAGTACTTC. Translated, it gives CASSFDLQETQYF.

This clone was seen a handful of times. V usage is TRBV4-2 and J usage is TRBJ2-7; 13 bases agree with TRBD2. This CDR3 contains 16 residues. After removal of 4 bases from V and 2 bases from J, the junction contained 5 bases not matched to a gene. In germline, CDR1 is LGHNA, CDR2 YNFKEQ. CDR3 residues: CASSPPGLAGTYEQYF. CDR3 DNA sequence: TGTGCCAGCAGCCCCCCGGGACTAGCGGGGACCTACGAGCAGTACTTC.

This sequence joins TRBV7-9 and TRBJ1-2; D may be TRBD1 (6 bases). CDR1 and CDR2 (germline): SEHNR, FQNEAQ (reference sequence). The CDR3 is made up of 14 amino acids. V lost 4 bases and J 0 bases, leaving 9 bases between the germline ends. CDR3 nucleotides: TGTGCCAGCAGCTCACAGGGATCTAACTATGGCTACACCTTC. This translates into CASSSQGSNYGYTF.

The CDR3 sequence is CASSDALYNEQFF. The CDR3, as DNA: TGTGCCAGCAGTGACGCGTTATACAATGAGCAGTTCTTC. The chain carries TRBV2 and TRBJ2-1; D is ambiguous. CDR3 length: 13 residues. Germline CDR1 SNHLY, CDR2 FYNNEI. Trimming removed 3 bases from V and 4 bases from J, with 7 bases in between.

The J gene is TRBJ2-2, the V gene TRBV5-1, with D tentatively TRBD1 or TRBD2 (7 bases each). Per the germline V gene, CDR1 is SGHRS and CDR2 is YFSETQ. This CDR3 has 17 residues. V shed 3 bases and J shed 1 base, with 16 bases lying between them. CDR3 sequence: CASSSLGGTVNTGELFF. For the CDR3, the DNA is TGCGCCAGCAGCTCCCTCGGGGGGACAGTGAACACCGGGGAGCTGTTTTTT.

This clone was counted a few times. The rearrangement uses TRBV7-9 and TRBJ2-7; D gene unclear. Per the germline V gene, CDR1 is SEHNR and CDR2 is FQNEAQ (reference sequence). V was pared by 5 bases and J by 6 bases, with 14 bases between. The CDR3 loop spans 13 amino acids. The CDR3 DNA reads TGTGCCAGCAGCGGCCGATATTCACCCGAGCAGTACTTC. Translating it yields CASSGRYSPEQYF. Using reference TRBV7-9 and TRBJ2-7 for the parts outside the CDR3, the full variable domain is DTGVSQNPRHKITKRGQNVTFRCDPISEHNRLYWYRQTLGQGPEFLTYFQNEAQLEKSRLLSDRFSAERPKGSFSTLEIQRTEQGDSAMYLCASSGRYSPEQYFGPGTRLTVT.

The genes are TRBV29-1 and TRBJ2-1; perhaps TRBD1 as D (5 bases). Trimming removed 0 bases from V and 14 bases from J, with 11 bases in between. In germline, CDR1 is SQVTM, CDR2 ANQGSEA. This CDR3 has 11 residues. CDR3: CSVEDRIREFF. In DNA, the CDR3 is TGCAGCGTTGAAGATCGCATCAGGGAGTTCTTC.

This clone was seen only a few times. This rearrangement joins TRBV5-6 to TRBJ1-5; possible D gene TRBD1, 6 bases. Germline-derived CDR1 and CDR2 are SGHDT and YYEEEE. The CDR3 covers 15 residues. The ends were cut back, 0 bases at V and 5 bases at J, with 12 bases in the middle. In DNA form, the CDR3 reads TGTGCCAGCAGCTTGGCGACAGGCTGGGATCAGCCCCAGCATTTT. It encodes CASSLATGWDQPQHF. The full variable domain, with the rest looked up from reference TRBV5-6 and TRBJ1-5, is DAGVTQSPTHLIKTRGQQVTLRCSPKSGHDTVSWYQQALGQGPQFIFQYYEEEERQRGNFPDRFSGHQFPNYSSELNVNALLLGDSALYLCASSLATGWDQPQHFGDGTRLSIL.

The rearrangement links TRBV29-1 to TRBJ2-1; perhaps TRBD2 as D (5 bases). Germline V gene sequence: CDR1 SQVTM, CDR2 ANQGSEA. Trimming stripped 6 bases from V and 5 bases from J, with 8 bases between. The CDR3 spans 11 residues. The CDR3, as DNA: TGCAGCGTGGACTTAGACAATGAGCAGTTCTTC. Its translation is CSVDLDNEQFF.

This chain joins TRBV6-5 and TRBJ2-5; 10 bases align to TRBD2. The CDR3 is 16 amino acids. Trimming removed 4 bases from V and 5 bases from J; junction bases left unmatched: 10. The V gene's germline CDR1 is MNHEY and CDR2 SVGAGI. CDR3 sequence: CASSFPEERGGETQYF. DNA of the CDR3: TGTGCCAGCAGTTTCCCAGAGGAGCGGGGGGGCGAGACCCAGTACTTC.

This rearrangement joins TRBV6-5 to TRBJ1-6, with a weak D call TRBD1 (5 bases). V lost 6 bases, J lost 7 bases, and 13 bases lay in between. Germline V gene sequence: CDR1 MNHEY, CDR2 SVGAGI. This CDR3 has 14 residues. The CDR3 DNA reads TGTGCCAGCAGGCCGGACGGGGCGAATTCACCCCTCCACTTT. It is translated as CASRPDGANSPLHF.

This chain connects TRBV27 to TRBJ2-5, with D unresolved. The CDR3 spans 17 residues. Trimming took off 5 bases at V and 5 bases at J, with 24 bases between the two ends. Per the germline V gene, CDR1 is MNHEY and CDR2 is SMNVEV (reference sequence). CDR3 in DNA: TGTGCCAGCAGTCCCAGCCTTCGGACCCAGAAGTGGGAGACCCAGTACTTC. Protein: CASSPSLRTQKWETQYF.

Of note for this clone: At one end the junction does not follow the germline gene, possibly because of a read error. This chain links TRBV5-4 with TRBJ2-5; D is possibly TRBD1 (6 bases). CDR3 length: 15 residues. Germline CDR1 reads SGHNT; CDR2 reads YYREEE (reference sequence). CDR3 protein: CASSQERQVWETQYF. The DNA of the CDR3 is TGCGCCAGCAGCCAAGAGAGACAGGTCTGGGAGACCCAGTACTTC.